The 27 T cell receptor beta chains presented below share a single source sample, sequenced in a study of T cell responses to AZD1222 COVID-19 vaccine. The method was immunoSEQ multiplex PCR; TCRdb's version includes in-frame clones alone and lacks a portion of them. The sample has 150,000 or so clones, about nine tenths seen once; the top ten hold approximately 9.1%. Sequences were derived from peripheral blood, sampled 28 days after the second AZD1222 dose. The receptor source for this set is an adult who received the AZD1222 COVID-19 vaccine.

The V gene is TRBV2, the J gene TRBJ2-4; D is tentatively TRBD1 or TRBD2 (5 bases each). The germline CDR1 and CDR2 sequences are SNHLY and FYNNEI. The CDR3 is made up of 14 amino acids. Trimming pared 2 bases from V and 6 bases from J, leaving 11 bases between. The CDR3 sequence is CASSEYGGPNIQYF. Here the CDR3 DNA reads TGTGCCAGCAGTGAATATGGGGGTCCAAACATTCAGTACTTC.

This clone was seen only a few times. The chain uses TRBV28 and TRBJ1-5; D unresolved. The CDR3 covers 14 residues. The germline V and J ends were trimmed by 7 bases and 2 bases, with 12 bases remaining between them. CDR1 and CDR2 (germline): MDHEN, SYDVKM. CDR3 region: CASIWGVGNQPQHF. The CDR3 DNA is TGTGCCAGCATCTGGGGTGTGGGCAATCAGCCCCAGCATTTT.

The rearrangement uses TRBV28 and TRBJ1-1; 7 bases are shared with TRBD1. The CDR3 loop spans 19 amino acids. Germline values: CDR1 MDHEN, CDR2 SYDVKM. J lost 1 base, V lost 2 bases, and 16 bases had no gene match. The CDR3 DNA follows: TGTGCCAGCAGTTTAATCTTCAGGGGGTATGGAATTTGGAACACTGAAGCTTTCTTT. It translates to CASSLIFRGYGIWNTEAFF.

V and J are TRBV11-1 and TRBJ2-7, with 10 nucleotides matching TRBD1. The CDR3 length is 14 residues. Trimming at V came to 6 bases and at J to 2 bases, leaving 4 bases not matched to a gene. Germline CDR1 SGHAT, CDR2 FQDESV (reference sequence). CDR3 loop: CASSPTGGTYEQYF. The DNA of the CDR3 is TGTGCCAGCAGTCCGACAGGGGGCACCTACGAGCAGTACTTC.

This chain connects TRBV7-2 to TRBJ2-7, with D possibly TRBD2 on 5 matching bases. Looked up from germline, CDR1 is SGHTA and CDR2 is FQGNSA. The CDR3 totals 18 residues. V lost 4 bases to trimming and J lost 3 bases, with 25 bases between them. The CDR3 reads CASSYLVSRDAPNYEQYF. Here the CDR3 DNA reads TGTGCCAGCAGCTACCTTGTTTCACGGGATGCCCCAAACTACGAGCAGTACTTC. The whole variable domain, remainder taken from reference TRBV7-2 and TRBJ2-7, is GAGVSQSPSNKVTEKGKDVELRCDPISGHTALYWYRQSLGQGLEFLIYFQGNSAPDKSGLPSDRFSAERTGGSVSTLTIQRTQQEDSAVYLCASSYLVSRDAPNYEQYFGPGTRLTVT.

The chain links TRBV2 to TRBJ2-2; D is unresolved. V shed 6 bases and J shed 2 bases, with 16 bases lying between them. The CDR3 is 16 amino acids. Germline V gives CDR1 SNHLY, CDR2 FYNNEI. The CDR3 is CASSPKTGRNTGELFF. DNA of the CDR3: TGTGCCAGCAGCCCGAAGACGGGCAGAAACACCGGGGAGCTGTTTTTT.

The J gene is TRBJ1-2, the V gene TRBV11-2; the D is unclear. CDR1 is SGHAT, CDR2 FQNNGV, per germline. V was clipped by 0 bases and J by 7 bases, with 12 bases between them. CDR3 length equals 14 residues. Written as DNA, the CDR3 is TGTGCCAGCAGCTTAGATTTCAGACCTGGTGGCTACACCTTC. Translating it yields CASSLDFRPGGYTF.

This clone was recorded a few times. This chain joins TRBV7-9 and TRBJ1-1; no definite D call. This CDR3 is 10 amino acids long. V lost 11 bases and J lost 0, with 4 bases in between. Germline V gives CDR1 SEHNR, CDR2 FQNEAQ (reference sequence). The CDR3 spells CASVNTEAFF. The CDR3 DNA is TGTGCCTCGGTGAACACTGAAGCTTTCTTT.

V and J are TRBV28 and TRBJ2-7; D is unclear. Looked up from germline, CDR1 is MDHEN and CDR2 is SYDVKM. Trimming took 6 bases from V and 5 from J, leaving 8 bases between them. This CDR3 is 11 amino acids long. The CDR3 reads CASRASHEQYF. The CDR3 DNA follows: TGTGCCAGCAGAGCTTCCCACGAGCAGTACTTC.

The chain is built from TRBV28 and TRBJ1-2; 8 bases align to TRBD1. V shed 4 bases, J shed 9 bases, and the junction held 4 bases outside the gene matches. Per the germline V gene, CDR1 is MDHEN and CDR2 is SYDVKM. There are 12 residues in the CDR3. CDR3 coding DNA: TGTGCCAGCAGTTCCGGACAGGGTCGCTACACCTTC. Translating it yields CASSSGQGRYTF.

This chain joins TRBV6-4 and TRBJ2-6; no firm D call. Trimming left V 4 bases short and J 4 bases short, with 11 bases between. This CDR3 is built from 15 residues. Germline-derived CDR1 and CDR2 are MRHNA and SNTAGT. As DNA, the CDR3 is TGTGCCAGCAGTGCCTCTCCTACCGGGGCCAACGTCCTGACTTTC. It specifies CASSASPTGANVLTF.

The chain links TRBV12-3 or TRBV12-4 to TRBJ1-3; D is unclear. V gave up 0 bases and J gave up 4 bases, with 4 bases separating them. The length of the CDR3 is 13 residues. DNA of the CDR3: TGTGCCAGCAGTTTAGCACAGGGAAACACCATATATTTT. It translates to CASSLAQGNTIYF.

This clone was recorded once. This chain connects TRBV12-3 or TRBV12-4 to TRBJ1-5; D is unclear. The V end lost 6 bases, the J end lost 11 bases, and 14 bases lay between the germline ends. There are 12 residues in the CDR3. The CDR3, as DNA: TGTGCCAGCAGGGGTAGAGAGTTAGCCCAGCATTTT. It translates to CASRGRELAQHF.

The V gene is TRBV21-1, the J gene TRBJ2-7; TRBD1, the table's D call, was not compared with the DNA. TRBV21-1 is a known pseudogene. The CDR3 loop spans 17 amino acids. The CDR3 here is CASSQDRGPRGSYEQYF. In nucleotides, the CDR3 is TGTGCCAGCAGCCAGGACAGGGGTCCCCGGGGGTCCTACGAGCAGTACTTC.

The chain is built from TRBV28 and TRBJ1-6; the match to TRBD1 covers 8 bases. This CDR3 is built from 14 residues. Germline assignment: CDR1 MDHEN and CDR2 SYDVKM. The trim removed 6 bases at V and 6 bases at J, leaving 4 bases unmatched. CDR3 amino acids: CASRPGQGNSPLHF. The DNA for the CDR3 is TGTGCCAGCAGGCCCGGACAGGGTAATTCACCCCTCCACTTT.

This chain connects TRBV3-1 (or the pseudogene TRBV3-2) to TRBJ1-1; D is ambiguous. This CDR3 region has 12 residues. Germline values: CDR1 LGHDT, CDR2 YNNKEL (reference sequence). V lost 2 bases and J lost 7, with 8 bases in between. CDR3 region: CASSQSTLEAFF. In DNA form, the CDR3 reads TGTGCCAGCAGCCAAAGCACTCTTGAAGCTTTCTTT.

The genes are TRBV5-5 and TRBJ1-2; a possible D gene is TRBD1 (6 bases). CDR3 length: 14 amino acids. Germline V CDR1 and CDR2: SGHKS, YYEKEE (reference sequence). V lost 4 bases to trimming and J lost 1 base, with 11 bases between them. The DNA for the CDR3 is TGTGCCAGCAGCACCCTAGGGGGTAACTATGGCTACACCTTC. Its protein is CASSTLGGNYGYTF.

This chain connects TRBV9 to TRBJ2-7, with 8 bases lining up with TRBD2. From germline, CDR1 is SGDLS and CDR2 YYNGEE. CDR3 size: 14 residues. Trimming at V came to 4 bases and at J to 1 base, leaving 4 bases not matched to a gene. CDR3 in amino acids: CASSPSGRSYEQYF. In DNA form, the CDR3 reads TGTGCCAGCAGCCCCAGCGGGAGATCCTACGAGCAGTACTTC.

The V and J genes are TRBV15 and TRBJ1-4; D remains unclear. Germline values: CDR1 LNHNV, CDR2 YYDKDF (reference sequence). Trimming took off 3 bases at V and 0 bases at J, with 14 bases between the two ends. The CDR3 covers 17 residues. The CDR3 DNA follows: TGTGCCACCAGCAGGGAGACACCCCGGGCAACTAATGAAAAACTGTTTTTT. It translates to CATSRETPRATNEKLFF.

This sequence joins TRBV3-1 (or the pseudogene TRBV3-2) and TRBJ2-5; 9 bases fit TRBD1. The V gene's germline CDR1 is LGHDT and CDR2 YNNKEL (reference sequence). The V and J ends lost 4 bases and 3 bases, in that order; junction bases with no gene match: 12. CDR3 size: 17 residues. The CDR3 nucleotides read TGTGCCAGCAGCCTCTTCCTACCGGGACAGGGAAAAGAGACCCAGTACTTC. Encoded protein: CASSLFLPGQGKETQYF.

The chain combines TRBV7-2 with TRBJ2-3; D is undetermined. Trimming took off 8 bases at V and 4 bases at J, with 7 bases between the two ends. CDR3 length: 11 amino acids. Per the germline V gene, CDR1 is SGHTA and CDR2 is FQGNSA. Written as DNA, the CDR3 is TGTGCCAGCTCCGTGGCAGATACGCAGTATTTT. It encodes CASSVADTQYF.

This clone was picked up one time. This chain connects TRBV18 to TRBJ2-1; 9 nucleotides line up with TRBD1. Germline lookup yields CDR1 KGHSH and CDR2 LQKENI. After removal of 2 bases from V and 4 bases from J, the junction contained 9 bases not matched to a gene. This CDR3 region has 17 residues. In DNA, the CDR3 is TGTGCCAGCTCACCATCCACCGGGACAGGGATTTACAATGAGCAGTTCTTC. Translation gives CASSPSTGTGIYNEQFF.

A single count supports this clone. V and J are TRBV6-1 and TRBJ1-6; no definite D call. The CDR3 runs to 18 residues. The germline V gene has CDR1 MNHNS and CDR2 SASEGT. Deletions cut 2 bases from V and 0 bases from J, with 14 bases between. In DNA form, the CDR3 reads TGTGCCAGCAGTGAATTTCAGGCGGGGAGCTCCTATAATTCACCCCTCCACTTT. Its translation: CASSEFQAGSSYNSPLHF.

This rearrangement joins TRBV15 to TRBJ2-1, with TRBD2 matching over 10 bases. The CDR3 covers 16 residues. With 0 bases clipped from V and 6 bases from J, the junction kept 5 bases outside the gene matches. Per the germline V gene, CDR1 is LNHNV and CDR2 is YYDKDF (reference sequence). The CDR3 coding sequence is TGTGCCACCAGCAGAGAACGCCTAGCGGGAGCCAATGAGCAGTTCTTC. This codes for CATSRERLAGANEQFF.

The chain is built from TRBV19 and TRBJ2-1, with D maybe TRBD1 (6 bases). Trimming shortened V by 6 bases and J by 5 bases, and 17 bases separated the two germline ends. The CDR3 spans 15 residues. Germline V gives CDR1 LNHDA, CDR2 SQIVND (reference sequence). For the CDR3, the DNA is TGTGCCAGTAGCTCTCCCGGGACACTTAACAATGAGCAGTTCTTC. The encoded protein is CASSSPGTLNNEQFF.

The chain joins TRBV12-5 to TRBJ1-1, with a weak D call TRBD1 (5 bases). CDR3 size: 13 residues. Deletions cut 0 bases from V and 8 bases from J, with 10 bases between. The germline gives CDR1 LGHNT, CDR2 FRNRAP. CDR3 loop: CASGLVFGGEAFF. DNA of the CDR3: TGTGCTAGTGGTTTGGTCTTTGGGGGGGAAGCTTTCTTT.

The rearrangement joins TRBV5-4 to TRBJ2-4; 7 nucleotides align to TRBD1. CDR1 and CDR2 (germline): SGHNT, YYREEE (reference sequence). The ends lost 4 bases at V and 5 bases at J; junction bases unmatched: 6. The CDR3 extends over 14 amino acids. In DNA, the CDR3 is TGTGCCAGCAGCACCCGGACAGGTGAAAACATTCAGTACTTC. It specifies CASSTRTGENIQYF.